This TCR beta chain was sequenced during a study of CD8 T cells in ankylosing spondylitis. Findings and limits, study-wide: Significant enrichment of disease-linked clones was reportedly seen in matched ankylosing spondylitis synovial fluid. A TCR beta motif made of eight highly homologous variants seemed typical of ankylosing spondylitis blood.

Many counts were recorded for this clonotype. Its specificity is not known. Libraries for TCR beta were made by quantitative 5'-RACE with molecular barcodes. TCRdb processed the 5' RACE reads anew with MiXCR; each CDR3 protein has one entry. The table lists about 200,000 distinct CDR3 sequences, 25% to 30% of them singletons. V lost 4 bases and J lost 10, with 13 bases in between. There are 13 residues in the CDR3. Germline CDR1 MGHRA, CDR2 YSYEKL. The sequence was obtained from a male donor with ankylosing spondylitis or in good health (not recorded which). The J gene is TRBJ1-4, the V gene TRBV4-1, with D perhaps matching TRBD1 (5 bases). The source material was blood, either unsorted or a sorted T cell fraction (not recorded which). The CDR3 loop reads CASSRGGEGKLFF. CDR3 DNA sequence: TGCGCCAGCAGCCGGGGGGGGGAAGGAAAACTGTTTTTT.